A selection of T cell receptor beta chains follows, all from one sample in a study of a mutant IDH1 vaccine in newly diagnosed glioma. Assay used: immunoSEQ multiplex PCR; TCRdb lists only in-frame clones, some missing. In the table there are over 30,000 clones, more than 55% of which are singletons. For these receptors, no antigen is known. Specimen: PBMCs, collected from a glioma patient whose treatment included an IDH1 peptide vaccine. These receptors all come from a woman under 30 with glioma. Both conserved end residues are part of each CDR3. The order of the fields is V gene, J gene, CDR3 protein.

TRBV9	TRBJ2-5	CASSVDASGPETQYF
TRBV9	TRBJ2-2	CASSVESGMNTGELFF
TRBV6-1	TRBJ2-1	CASSAWGEGEQFF
TRBV5-1	TRBJ1-4	CASSLDSYEKLFF
TRBV29-1	TRBJ2-5	CSVVNRGETQYF
TRBV19	TRBJ2-2	CASSIPTGFGTGELFF
TRBV9	TRBJ2-3	CASSPRRAGAPDTQYF
TRBV7-9	TRBJ1-1	CASSLGVQGEAFF
TRBV11-1	TRBJ1-1	CASSNRPRENTEAFF
TRBV5-1	TRBJ1-1	CASVGDTEAFF
TRBV5-6	TRBJ2-1	CASSLGDNEQFF
TRBV11-2	TRBJ2-2	CASSPSRSGELFF
TRBV11-3	TRBJ2-1	CASSIGAANNEQFF
TRBV6-6	TRBJ1-1	CASPPQGGTEAFF
TRBV2	TRBJ2-2	CASRRINTGELFF
TRBV7-2	TRBJ1-3	CASSLARGGAQGNTIYF
TRBV9	TRBJ2-1	CASSVDTSYNEQFF
TRBV30	TRBJ2-2	CAWSGPVGDSSGELFF
TRBV6-1	TRBJ1-3	CASSGPGSAGNTIYF
TRBV7-9	TRBJ2-7	CASSPQREGYEQYF
TRBV7-2	TRBJ2-4	CASSTHSGLAKNIQYF
TRBV10-3	TRBJ2-2	CASTTQTGELFF
TRBV9	TRBJ2-2	CASSVQGETGELFF